This TCR beta chain appears in the sequencing data of a study of T cells after yellow fever vaccination. The study made its TCR cDNA through 5'RACE template switching. That step introduced a universal primer site along with UMIs. A single record per CDR3 protein comes from TCRdb applying MiXCR to the 5' RACE reads. The sample has more than 120,000 distinct CDR3 sequences; around 7.7% are singletons. General observations from the study: A faster peak, day 5 versus 15, was reached by the weaker secondary response.

CDR1 and CDR2 from the germline V gene are SEHNR and FQNEAQ (reference sequence). The V and J ends lost 3 bases and 1 base respectively, with 8 bases between them. CDR3 size: 14 residues. This clonotype was seen many times. Its antigen remains unidentified. Material: CD4+ T cells sorted from PBMCs, obtained 5 days after the yellow fever booster vaccination. The chain recombines TRBV7-9 with TRBJ2-3, with D possibly matching TRBD2 (6 bases). The clonotype was recovered from a man aged 25 to 40 who received the YFV17D yellow fever vaccine. Written as DNA, the CDR3 is TGTGCCAGCAGCTTGGAGGGCCGCACAGATACGCAGTATTTT. Amino acids: CASSLEGRTDTQYF.